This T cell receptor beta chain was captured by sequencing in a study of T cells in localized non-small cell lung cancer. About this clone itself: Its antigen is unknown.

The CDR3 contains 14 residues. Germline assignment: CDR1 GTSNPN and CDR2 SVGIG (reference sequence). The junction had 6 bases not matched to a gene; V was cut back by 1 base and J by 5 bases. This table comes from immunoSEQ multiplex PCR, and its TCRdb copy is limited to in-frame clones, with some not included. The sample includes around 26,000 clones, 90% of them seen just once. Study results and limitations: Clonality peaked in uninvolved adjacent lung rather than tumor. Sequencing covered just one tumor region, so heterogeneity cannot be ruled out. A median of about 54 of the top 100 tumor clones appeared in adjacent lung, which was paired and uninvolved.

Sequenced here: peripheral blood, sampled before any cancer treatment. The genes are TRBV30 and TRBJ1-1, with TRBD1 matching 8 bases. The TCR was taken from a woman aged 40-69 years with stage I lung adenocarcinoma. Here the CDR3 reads CAWSAYQGATEAFF. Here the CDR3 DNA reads TGTGCCTGGAGTGCATACCAGGGGGCGACTGAAGCTTTCTTT.